These 7 T cell receptor beta chains share one sample of origin, sequenced in a study of shared clonotypes between healthy human individuals. Data came from immunoSEQ multiplex PCR; TCRdb stores just in-frame clones and leaves some out. The table lists around 1.5 million clones, around 98% of them singletons. Sequenced: naive CD4+ T cells sorted from blood. Stated subset: CD45RA+ positively selected. The source is a young man in good health.

This chain uses TRBV6-5 with TRBJ1-2; perhaps TRBD1 as D (6 bases). The CDR3 totals 13 residues. V shed 6 bases and J shed 8 bases, with 16 bases lying between them. Germline V lookup: CDR1 MNHEY, CDR2 SVGAGI. The CDR3 is CASRPTGRIGYTF. The CDR3 bases are TGTGCCAGCAGACCTACAGGGAGGATCGGCTACACCTTC.

This chain connects TRBV2 to TRBJ2-7, with 10 positions matching TRBD2. With 4 bases clipped from V and 6 bases from J, the junction kept 6 bases outside the gene matches. Germline V gene sequence: CDR1 SNHLY, CDR2 FYNNEI. The CDR3 consists of 14 residues. CDR3 nucleotides: TGTGCCAGCAGTGGATTAGCGGGAGGAAGCGAGCAGTACTTC. Amino acid sequence: CASSGLAGGSEQYF. Combining the CDR3 with reference TRBV2 and TRBJ2-7 gives the whole variable domain EPEVTQTPSHQVTQMGQEVILRCVPISNHLYFYWYRQILGQKVEFLVSFYNNEISEKSEIFDDQFSVERPDGSNFTLKIRSTKLEDSAMYFCASSGLAGGSEQYFGPGTRLTVT.

This clone showed up just once. The chain has TRBV6-1 and TRBJ1-2; unclear D gene. The length of the CDR3 is 14 residues. From germline, CDR1 is MNHNS and CDR2 SASEGT. Trimming removed 1 base at V and 3 bases at J, with 9 bases between. CDR3 nucleotides: TGTGCCAGCAGTGAAGTAGGCAGATACTATGGCTACACCTTC. Translated, it gives CASSEVGRYYGYTF.

The CDR3 is CASSRSGGGELFF. The CDR3 bases are TGTGCCAGCAGCCGGAGTGGGGGCGGGGAGCTGTTTTTT. The chain combines TRBV2 with TRBJ2-2; D may match TRBD1 or TRBD2 (5 bases each). V shed 6 bases and J shed 7 bases, with 12 bases lying between them. Germline values: CDR1 SNHLY, CDR2 FYNNEI. The CDR3 is 13 residues long.

The J gene is TRBJ2-1, the V gene TRBV6-1, with 12 bases identical to TRBD2. This CDR3 comprises 15 residues. Germline V gene sequence: CDR1 MNHNS, CDR2 SASEGT. Germline trimming cut 4 bases from V and 8 bases from J; bases unmatched to any gene: 6. CDR3 bases: TGTGCCAGCAGTGCCACTAGCGGGAGGTCTTATGAGCAGTTCTTC. It is translated as CASSATSGRSYEQFF.

J is TRBJ1-1 and V is TRBV18; D remains ambiguous. Germline-derived CDR1 and CDR2 are KGHSH and LQKENI. With 4 bases removed from V and 3 bases from J, the gap between germline ends came to 12 bases. This CDR3 spans 14 amino acids. The CDR3 DNA reads TGTGCCAGCTCACGTAATCCGACGGACACTGAAGCTTTCTTT. Its translation: CASSRNPTDTEAFF.

This clone has only one observation. The V call is TRBV10-1, the J call TRBJ2-2; D is ambiguous. The CDR3 sequence is 15 residues long. Germline values: CDR1 WNHNN, CDR2 SYGVQD (reference sequence). V lost 5 bases and J 3 bases, leaving 13 bases between the germline ends. The CDR3 nucleotides are TGCGCCAGCAGTCCCGCAGGCGGATACACCGGGGAGCTGTTTTTT. This encodes CASSPAGGYTGELFF.